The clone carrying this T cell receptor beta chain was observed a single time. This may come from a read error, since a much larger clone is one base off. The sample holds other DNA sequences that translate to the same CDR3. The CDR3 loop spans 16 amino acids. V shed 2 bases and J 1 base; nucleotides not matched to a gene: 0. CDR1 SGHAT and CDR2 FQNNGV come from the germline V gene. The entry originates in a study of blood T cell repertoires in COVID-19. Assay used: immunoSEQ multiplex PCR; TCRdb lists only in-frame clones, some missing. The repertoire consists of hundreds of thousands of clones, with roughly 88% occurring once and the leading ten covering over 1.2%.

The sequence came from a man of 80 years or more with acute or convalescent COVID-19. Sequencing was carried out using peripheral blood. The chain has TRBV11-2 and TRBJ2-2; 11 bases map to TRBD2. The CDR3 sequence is CASSLLAGGNTGELFF. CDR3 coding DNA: TGTGCCAGCAGCTTACTAGCGGGGGGGAACACCGGGGAGCTGTTTTTT.